This paragraph covers one T cell receptor beta chain sequence. This entry comes from a study of T cell changes during pregnancy in multiple sclerosis. This CDR3 contains 14 residues. V shed 3 bases and J shed 4 bases, with 10 bases lying between them. Looked up from germline, CDR1 is SGHDT and CDR2 is YYEEEE. Here immunoSEQ multiplex PCR was the method, and the copy in TCRdb shows in-frame clones only, minus some. The top ten clones hold around 3.5% of a sample with some 74,000 clones, 92% of them seen once. Sequencing used peripheral blood, obtained after pregnancy. The source of this sequence is a female donor in good health, enrolled as a control in a pregnancy study. The chain employs TRBV5-6 and TRBJ2-2; maybe TRBD2 (6 bases). The CDR3 DNA is TGTGCCAGCAGCTCCCAGGGAGGCACCGGGGAGCTGTTTTTT. Amino acids: CASSSQGGTGELFF.